A selection of T cell receptor beta chains follows, all from one sample in a study of blood T cell repertoires in COVID-19. The method was immunoSEQ multiplex PCR; TCRdb's version includes in-frame clones alone and lacks a portion of them. The profile shows some 210,000 clones, around 92% of them singletons. The sequenced material came from peripheral blood. These receptors all come from a man younger than 45 with acute or convalescent COVID-19. The CDR3 runs from the conserved cysteine through the conserved F or W. Fields, in order: V gene, clone size, J gene, D gene, CDR3 protein, CDR3 DNA. The D gene is left open where the match is weak. Size is omitted from some rows. Given values are once, few, many or a class for expanded clones.

V: TRBV28; size: .; J: TRBJ1-5; D: .; CDR3: CASDVRGNQPQHF; DNA: TGTGCCAGCGACGTCAGGGGAAATCAGCCCCAGCATTTT
V: TRBV12-3/TRBV12-4; size: .; J: TRBJ2-7; D: .; CDR3: CASSLGRQQGQYF; DNA: TGTGCCAGCAGTTTAGGTAGACAGCAGGGTCAGTACTTC
V: TRBV29-1; size: .; J: TRBJ1-4; D: .; CDR3: CSVVWRRRANEKLFF; DNA: TGCAGCGTTGTTTGGAGGAGGAGGGCTAATGAAAAACTGTTTTTT
V: TRBV28; size: .; J: TRBJ1-5; D: TRBD1; CDR3: CASSHGTGWNNQPQHF; DNA: TGTGCCAGCAGTCACGGGACAGGGTGGAACAATCAGCCCCAGCATTTT
V: TRBV10-2; size: .; J: TRBJ1-6; D: TRBD1; CDR3: CASRTGGQDSPLHF; DNA: TGCGCCAGCAGGACAGGGGGCCAAGATTCACCCCTCCACTTT
V: TRBV4-1; size: .; J: TRBJ1-5; D: .; CDR3: CASSQYSSPKSNQPQHF; DNA: TGCGCCAGCAGCCAATACAGTAGTCCTAAGAGCAATCAGCCCCAGCATTTT
V: TRBV4-1; size: .; J: TRBJ2-2; D: TRBD2; CDR3: CASSPAGLAGVIANTGELFF; DNA: TGCGCCAGCAGCCCAGCGGGACTAGCGGGGGTTATAGCGAACACCGGGGAGCTGTTTTTT
V: TRBV7-2; size: .; J: TRBJ2-5; D: TRBD2; CDR3: CASSLVARAGGQETQYF; DNA: TGTGCCAGCAGCTTAGTCGCGAGAGCGGGGGGGCAGGAGACCCAGTACTTC
V: TRBV28; size: .; J: TRBJ1-2; D: TRBD1; CDR3: CASMAGGAGYGYTF; DNA: TGTGCCAGCATGGCAGGGGGCGCTGGCTATGGCTACACCTTC
V: TRBV29-1; size: once; J: TRBJ2-1; D: TRBD2; CDR3: CSVMLLAGVINEQFF; DNA: TGCAGCGTGATGTTACTAGCGGGAGTTATAAATGAGCAGTTCTTC
V: TRBV5-1; size: .; J: TRBJ2-3; D: .; CDR3: CASSFGATDTQYF; DNA: TGCGCCAGCAGCTTTGGGGCGACAGATACGCAGTATTTT
V: TRBV27; size: .; J: TRBJ1-3; D: .; CDR3: CASSPAATHRRPGNTIYF; DNA: TGTGCCAGCAGTCCCGCGGCGACCCACCGTCGACCTGGAAACACCATATATTTT
V: TRBV7-2; size: .; J: TRBJ2-3; D: TRBD2; CDR3: CASSLGGGASTDTQYF; DNA: TGTGCCAGCAGCTTAGGGGGGGGAGCTAGCACAGATACGCAGTATTTT
V: TRBV5-1; size: .; J: TRBJ2-7; D: .; CDR3: CASSPDIYEQYF; DNA: TGCGCCAGCAGCCCCGACATCTACGAGCAGTACTTC
V: TRBV6-5; size: .; J: TRBJ2-7; D: TRBD2; CDR3: CASSGSGRAYEQYF; DNA: TGTGCCAGCAGCGGCAGCGGGAGGGCCTACGAGCAGTACTTC
V: TRBV28; size: .; J: TRBJ2-5; D: .; CDR3: CASSFLAGRMETQYF; DNA: .
V: TRBV9; size: .; J: TRBJ2-1; D: TRBD2; CDR3: CASSVVSLAGGHLGNEQFF; DNA: TGTGCCAGCAGCGTAGTCAGTCTAGCGGGAGGCCATCTCGGCAATGAGCAGTTCTTC
V: TRBV2; size: .; J: TRBJ2-1; D: TRBD2; CDR3: CASKPTSDYNEQFF; DNA: TGTGCCAGCAAGCCTACTAGCGATTACAATGAGCAGTTCTTC
V: TRBV19; size: .; J: TRBJ2-7; D: .; CDR3: CASSKDSYEQYF; DNA: TGTGCCAGTAGTAAAGACAGCTACGAGCAGTACTTC
V: TRBV27; size: .; J: TRBJ2-7; D: TRBD1; CDR3: CASRSRSGQGRSGYEQYF; DNA: TGTGCCAGCAGATCCAGATCGGGACAGGGACGCTCGGGCTACGAGCAGTACTTC
V: TRBV28; size: .; J: TRBJ1-4; D: .; CDR3: CASSLPPGQGNEKLFF; DNA: TGTGCCAGCAGTTTACCCCCGGGACAAGGGAATGAAAAACTGTTTTTT
V: TRBV28; size: .; J: TRBJ1-2; D: .; CDR3: CASSSGGIPSYGYTF; DNA: TGTGCCAGCAGTTCCGGCGGGATCCCGTCATATGGCTACACCTTC
V: TRBV5-8; size: .; J: TRBJ2-2; D: .; CDR3: CASSGWVASGTGELFF; DNA: TGTGCCAGCAGCGGTTGGGTGGCCTCGGGCACCGGGGAGCTGTTTTTT
V: TRBV5-1; size: .; J: TRBJ1-6; D: .; CDR3: CASSLYQADGSPLHF; DNA: TGCGCCAGCAGCTTGTATCAGGCTGACGGTTCACCCCTCCACTTT
V: TRBV6-5; size: .; J: TRBJ2-5; D: .; CDR3: CASSYSEGMGETQYF; DNA: TGTGCCAGCAGTTACTCGGAGGGGATGGGGGAGACCCAGTACTTC
V: TRBV10-1; size: .; J: TRBJ2-4; D: .; CDR3: CASSEGGASKNIQYF; DNA: TGCGCCAGCAGTGAAGGGGGTGCGAGCAAAAACATTCAGTACTTC
V: TRBV30; size: .; J: TRBJ1-5; D: .; CDR3: CAWSPGYRAPQHF; DNA: TGTGCCTGGAGCCCGGGATACCGGGCGCCCCAGCATTTT
V: TRBV12-5; size: .; J: TRBJ1-1; D: .; CDR3: CASGLVLGGNTEAFF; DNA: TGTGCTAGTGGTTTGGTACTCGGGGGGAACACTGAAGCTTTCTTT
V: TRBV19; size: once; J: TRBJ2-5; D: .; CDR3: CASSGVGATQETQYF; DNA: TGTGCCAGTAGTGGGGTGGGAGCGACCCAAGAGACCCAGTACTTC
V: TRBV28; size: once; J: TRBJ2-5; D: .; CDR3: CASSLYGEPQETQYF; DNA: TGTGCCAGCAGTTTATATGGGGAGCCCCAAGAGACCCAGTACTTC
V: TRBV11-2; size: .; J: TRBJ2-1; D: TRBD1; CDR3: CASRLQGAGSYNEQFF; DNA: TGTGCCAGCAGATTACAGGGGGCCGGCTCCTACAATGAGCAGTTCTTC
V: TRBV23-1; size: .; J: TRBJ1-5; D: TRBD1; CDR3: CASSDRDWFNQPQHF; DNA: TGCGCCAGCAGTGACAGGGACTGGTTCAATCAGCCCCAGCATTTT
V: TRBV3-1/TRBV3-2; size: .; J: TRBJ2-7; D: .; CDR3: CASSQDPGLGEQYF; DNA: TGTGCCAGCAGCCAAGATCCGGGTTTAGGTGAGCAGTACTTC
V: TRBV11-2; size: .; J: TRBJ2-7; D: .; CDR3: CASSLGAGITYEQYF; DNA: TGTGCCAGCAGCTTAGGCGCGGGGATTACCTACGAGCAGTACTTC
V: TRBV7-9; size: .; J: TRBJ2-3; D: .; CDR3: CASSLAVEPPGDTQYF; DNA: TGTGCCAGCAGCTTAGCGGTAGAGCCCCCTGGAGATACGCAGTATTTT
V: TRBV6-5; size: once; J: TRBJ2-7; D: TRBD1; CDR3: CASRKDRGPYEQYF; DNA: TGTGCCAGCAGGAAGGACAGGGGACCCTACGAGCAGTACTTC
V: TRBV18; size: .; J: TRBJ1-5; D: .; CDR3: CASSRETPYSNQPQHF; DNA: TGTGCCAGCTCACGAGAGACACCGTATAGCAATCAGCCCCAGCATTTT
V: TRBV19; size: .; J: TRBJ2-7; D: TRBD2; CDR3: CASNAGGPPLHEQYF; DNA: TGTGCCAGTAACGCGGGGGGACCACCTCTCCACGAGCAGTACTTC